This T cell receptor (beta chain) derives from a study of CD8+CD57+ T cells in acquired aplastic anemia. Template material for TCR beta VDJ and CDR3 profiling consisted of genomic DNA. TCRdb itself ran the reads through MiXCR, one entry per CDR3 protein. The table lists some 160,000 distinct CDR3 sequences, around 48% of them singletons. Patients chosen for sequencing had CD8+CD57+ cells that had expanded, as shown by flow cytometry. V was pared by 4 bases and J by 11 bases, with 14 bases between. The V gene's germline CDR1 is SEHNR and CDR2 FQNEAQ (reference sequence). The length of the CDR3 is 12 residues.

The clonotype was recovered from a human donor with aplastic anemia. The V call is TRBV7-9, the J call TRBJ1-1; no clear D gene. Sequencing was performed on sorted CD4+, CD8+, or CD8+CD57+ T cells (not recorded which) from PBMCs. The CDR3 bases are TGTGCCAGCAGCTCTGGACCGGCATCTGCTTTCTTT. Translation: CASSSGPASAFF.